The rows below give T cell receptor beta chains drawn from one sample of a study of cytomegalovirus exposure and HLA in healthy donors. TCRdb's table, derived via immunoSEQ multiplex PCR, lists solely in-frame clones and lacks some. The listing contains 200,000 to 250,000 clones. Sequences were obtained from PBMCs. These receptors originate from a girl aged 2-9 years in good health and CMV-seropositive. Each CDR3 is given with its conserved first and last residue.

V | CDR3
TRBV19 | CASSTRQGPLAQCF
TRBV28 | CASSLIARPTKLNTEAFF
TRBV10-3 | CAISEVGLEYNEQFF
TRBV2 | CASSAGGAKDTQYF
TRBV5-8 | CASSLAGQYF
TRBV18 | CASSPETGGYTDTQYF
TRBV2 | CASRGGGSYNEQFF
TRBV2 | CASSPPSGRVYNEQFF
TRBV28 | CASATSGQLNTEAFF
TRBV19 | CASRGQGSSYNEQFF
TRBV7-3 | CASSYERTNRNEQFF
TRBV28 | CASSRSGTAPFEQYF
TRBV6-1 | CASRQGLSGNTIYF
TRBV28 | CASSPRGQGASNQPQHF
TRBV2 | CASSGQGIQPQHF
TRBV5-1 | CASSPGTGNGQPQHF
TRBV5-1 | CASSPLGLAGVTGELFF
TRBV7-2 | CASSPGLAVYEQYF
TRBV5-1 | CASSLVGSQETQYF
TRBV7-9 | CASSFPKTSGKNIQYF
TRBV7-9 | CASSSTRSLTGELFF
TRBV2 | CASSGPGFHEQFF
TRBV6-4 | CASSEGWTGRAGYGYTF
TRBV7-9 | CASSARQGLLKDTEAFF
TRBV10-3 | CATGGQGSSTDTQYF
TRBV10-1 | CASSDAGVAGNEQFF
TRBV20-1 | CSASQGYERYF
TRBV5-6 | CASSRGPQAYEQYF
TRBV12-5 | CASGRLGNTEAFF
TRBV6-6 | CASSPRGHTDTEAFF
TRBV9 | CASSVGGNTGELFF
TRBV11-2 | CASSLRRGAFF
TRBV19 | CASSTDRGVNYGYTF
TRBV19 | CASSNRPGNTEAFF
TRBV19 | CASTLRETSGFVNTGELFF
TRBV11-2 | CASSFGGPEAFF
TRBV28 | CASRRGASSYNSPLHF
TRBV27 | CASSLKAGQGGEAFF
TRBV27 | CASSLRLAVGSYEQYF
TRBV18 | CASSLGTSSYNEQFF
TRBV4-1 | CASSQLLAGVDNEQFF
TRBV19 | CASSRARTGANVLTF
TRBV6-6 | CASSYLAGALYEQYF
TRBV19 | CASSIRTGAGANVLTF
TRBV10-3 | CAISESNSYEQYF
TRBV19 | CASRVGLTGTYEQYF
TRBV27 | CASSLLGGNTDTQYF
TRBV11-1 | CASSQQGNTEAFF
TRBV7-8 | CASSTSGRAYNEQFF
TRBV29-1 | CSVGPEGGSNYGYTF
TRBV28 | CASSGQADRGDKGYTF
TRBV19 | CASSFMGQPNQPQHF
TRBV5-1 | CASRIGQINEKLFF
TRBV5-4 | CASSRGFPNTGELFF
TRBV27 | CASSFWTTGGTDTQYF
TRBV6-6 | CASSTDRGANTGELFF
TRBV6-1 | CASSDSSGWGDEQFF